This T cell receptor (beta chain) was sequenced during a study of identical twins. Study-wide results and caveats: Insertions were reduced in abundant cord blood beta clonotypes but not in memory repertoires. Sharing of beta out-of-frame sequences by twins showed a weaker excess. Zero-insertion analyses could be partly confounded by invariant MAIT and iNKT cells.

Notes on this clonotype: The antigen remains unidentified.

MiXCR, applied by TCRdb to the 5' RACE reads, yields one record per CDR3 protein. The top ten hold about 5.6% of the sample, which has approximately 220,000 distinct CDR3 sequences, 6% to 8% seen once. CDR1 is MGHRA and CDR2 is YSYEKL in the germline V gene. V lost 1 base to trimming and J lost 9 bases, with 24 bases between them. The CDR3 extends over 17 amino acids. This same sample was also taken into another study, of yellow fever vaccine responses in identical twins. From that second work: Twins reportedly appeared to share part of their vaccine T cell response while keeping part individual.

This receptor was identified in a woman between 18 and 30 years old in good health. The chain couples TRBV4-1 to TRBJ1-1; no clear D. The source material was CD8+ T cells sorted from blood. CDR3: CASSQANTADPPYQAFF. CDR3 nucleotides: TGCGCCAGCAGCCAAGCTAATACAGCGGACCCACCCTACCAAGCTTTCTTT.